A selection of T cell receptor beta chains follows, all from one sample in a study of shared clonotypes between healthy human individuals. The method was immunoSEQ multiplex PCR; TCRdb's version includes in-frame clones alone and lacks a portion of them. The sample records about 580,000 clones, about 98% being singletons. The material sequenced was naive CD8+ T cells sorted from blood. All receptors derive from a man between 25 and 39 years old in good health. Both conserved end residues are trimmed from each CDR3.

TRBV18	14	TRBJ2-3	ASSHDRDYATDTQY
TRBV30	12	TRBJ2-7	AWSKSGRAYEQY
TRBV9	14	TRBJ2-3	ASSDSGRDNTDTQY
TRBV5-6	13	TRBJ2-7	ASSSLDWVSYEQY
TRBV29-1	11	TRBJ2-3	SASAGGTDTQY
TRBV5-6	13	TRBJ1-5	ASSLVGLGNQPQH
TRBV4-1	13	TRBJ1-5	ASSQVGQGNQPQH
TRBV5-5	9	TRBJ1-2	ASSLSFGYT
TRBV30	13	TRBJ1-3	AWNGPGDSGNTIY
TRBV18	14	TRBJ2-7	ASSPTEGANYYEQY
TRBV7-8	12	TRBJ1-5	ASSLAGQGMPQH
TRBV9	12	TRBJ2-1	ASSDSGLYNEQF
TRBV7-9	14	TRBJ2-2	ASSFPGTGNTGELF
TRBV14	13	TRBJ2-2	ASSHGAGNTGELF
TRBV4-3	15	TRBJ2-1	ASSQEDSVRSYNEQF
TRBV4-1	13	TRBJ2-7	ASSQGVAGGYEQY
TRBV11-2	13	TRBJ2-7	ASSLAQGPSYEQY
TRBV4-1	15	TRBJ2-1	ASSQEEQGSSYNEQF
TRBV28	12	TRBJ1-1	ASSFAGLNTEAF
TRBV7-9	15	TRBJ2-6	ASTLDSTASGANVLT
TRBV14	15	TRBJ2-7	ASSQEVGARGFYEQY
TRBV5-5	13	TRBJ1-2	ASRIDRGRGDGYT
TRBV12-5	12	TRBJ1-1	ASGLGAWNTEAF
TRBV11-2	14	TRBJ2-2	ASSHGRSSNTGELF
TRBV30	12	TRBJ2-1	AWTWGEGPYEQF
TRBV7-6	13	TRBJ2-7	ASSLLSGQTYEQY
TRBV7-9	14	TRBJ2-2	ASSLLQGRFTGELF
TRBV27	14	TRBJ2-2	ASSPRTGRHTGELF
TRBV27	13	TRBJ1-4	ASSTRQGAGEKLF
TRBV7-9	12	TRBJ2-7	ASSINAGGYEQY
TRBV4-1	13	TRBJ1-5	ASSQHPDSNQPQH
TRBV11-2	11	TRBJ2-7	ASSSGYPYEQY
TRBV7-9	13	TRBJ2-7	ASSFVGVQSYEQY
TRBV19	14	TRBJ2-3	ASSTTGTDPTDTQY
TRBV14	11	TRBJ2-7	ASQRGSRHEQY
TRBV5-1	16	TRBJ2-5	ASSWTGIRGQGKETQY
TRBV5-8	14	TRBJ2-1	ASAAGETGYYNEQF
TRBV18	17	TRBJ1-5	ASSPRPGDTGGRNQPQH
TRBV6-5	13	TRBJ2-7	ASSDRGTDYYEQY
TRBV11-3	12	TRBJ2-3	ASSSGSGTDTQY
TRBV7-6	16	TRBJ2-3	ASSRRDRALKSTDTQY
TRBV7-9	12	TRBJ2-7	ASSLVLGGYEQY
TRBV11-3	14	TRBJ2-1	ASSPRTSGTYNEQF
TRBV2	14	TRBJ2-1	ASSKDGTIPYNEQF
TRBV27	14	TRBJ2-7	ASSPETSGSSYEQY
TRBV6-5	12	TRBJ2-7	ASRLSHGSYEQY
TRBV14	13	TRBJ2-3	ASSPRTSFTDTQY
TRBV4-1	11	TRBJ2-7	ASSHQGDDEQY
TRBV5-4	12	TRBJ2-7	ASSFRDYTYEQY
TRBV11-2	12	TRBJ2-5	ASSLELYQETQY
TRBV10-3	11	TRBJ2-4	AIRGPRENIQY
TRBV21-1	12	TRBJ2-1	ASSSFDSYNEQF
TRBV20-1	8	TRBJ2-7	SAREGEQY
TRBV5-1	13	TRBJ2-3	ASSHGLAATDTQY
TRBV28	16	TRBJ2-3	ASSSKVKRESFTDTQY
TRBV7-2	12	TRBJ2-5	ASSLFRAEETQY
TRBV10-3	13	TRBJ1-1	AISADRVGNTEAF